Listed below are T cell receptor beta chains from one sample, sequenced in a study of T cells in Graves' hyperthyroidism and ophthalmopathy. From the multiplex PCR reads, TCRdb called clonotypes with MiXCR, one entry per CDR3 protein. Of 350,000 or so distinct CDR3 sequences listed, 15% to 20% are singletons. Material for sequencing was blood. The receptors derive from a woman aged 45-65 years with Graves' hyperthyroidism. Both conserved end residues are part of each CDR3. Each record gives: J gene, clone size, V gene, D gene, CDR3 DNA, CDR3 protein. A D gene is named only where the DNA matches it firmly. Clone sizes are given selectively: once, few, many, or a class where the clone is expanded.

j_call: TRBJ2-2
clone_size: few
v_call: TRBV7-2
d_call: TRBD1
cdr3_nt: TGTGCCAGCAGCTTAGCTTACAGGGGCACCGGGGAGCTGTTTTTT
cdr3_aa: CASSLAYRGTGELFF

j_call: TRBJ2-1
clone_size: many
v_call: TRBV20-1
d_call: .
cdr3_nt: TGCAGTGCTACTAGACCCGAGCAGTTCTTC
cdr3_aa: CSATRPEQFF

j_call: TRBJ2-1
clone_size: .
v_call: TRBV10-3
d_call: .
cdr3_nt: TGTGCCATCAGTGAGGGTCCAAGCTCCTACAATGAGCAGTTCTTC
cdr3_aa: CAISEGPSSYNEQFF

j_call: TRBJ2-5
clone_size: many
v_call: TRBV7-8
d_call: TRBD1
cdr3_nt: TGTGCCAGCAGCTTAGCGCATTTAGGGGGCGGTCTGGGGGAGACCCAGTACTTC
cdr3_aa: CASSLAHLGGGLGETQYF

j_call: TRBJ2-1
clone_size: many
v_call: TRBV20-1
d_call: .
cdr3_nt: TGCAGTGCGAAAAGGCTGGACTCCTACAATGAGCAGTTCTTC
cdr3_aa: CSAKRLDSYNEQFF

j_call: TRBJ1-5
clone_size: many
v_call: TRBV18
d_call: TRBD1
cdr3_nt: TGTGCCAGCTCACCCCAGGACAGGGCGGGGGATCAGCCCCAGCATTTT
cdr3_aa: CASSPQDRAGDQPQHF

j_call: TRBJ2-5
clone_size: many
v_call: TRBV11-2
d_call: .
cdr3_nt: TGTGCCAGCAGTTTAGAGGGGGAGACCCAGTACTTC
cdr3_aa: CASSLEGETQYF

j_call: TRBJ2-1
clone_size: many
v_call: TRBV7-2
d_call: .
cdr3_nt: TGTGCCAGCAGCCGAGTCGGGGGAGGGGGGTCCTACAATGAGCAGTTCTTC
cdr3_aa: CASSRVGGGGSYNEQFF

j_call: TRBJ1-1
clone_size: many
v_call: TRBV28
d_call: .
cdr3_nt: TGTGCCAGCAGTTTACGGCGGGAGACTGAAGCTTTCTTT
cdr3_aa: CASSLRRETEAFF

j_call: TRBJ1-1
clone_size: .
v_call: TRBV27
d_call: .
cdr3_nt: TGTGCCAGCAGTTTAGGAGGGCCGAACACTGGAGCTTTCTTT
cdr3_aa: CASSLGGPNTGAFF

j_call: TRBJ1-1
clone_size: few
v_call: TRBV5-1
d_call: .
cdr3_nt: TGCGCCAGCCAACCGGGACTCAACCCAGGGAACACTGAAGCTTTCTTT
cdr3_aa: CASQPGLNPGNTEAFF

j_call: TRBJ2-1
clone_size: .
v_call: TRBV20-1
d_call: TRBD2
cdr3_nt: TGCAGTCCTCTAGCGGGAGAGTATAATGAGCAGTTCTTC
cdr3_aa: CSPLAGEYNEQFF